Presented here are 9 T cell receptor beta chains from one specimen sequenced in a study of CD4 T cells in relation to SARS-CoV-2 and coronaviruses. The data were produced by immunoSEQ multiplex PCR, yet TCRdb's version contains in-frame clones alone and is incomplete. The sample yields tens of thousands of clones, about 81% seen once. Unexposed donor CD4+ T cells date from about 2011-2019, before the COVID-19 pandemic. After around nine days of culture, CD4+ T cells were isolated. These receptors are not linked to any known antigen. The sample taken for sequencing was CD4+ T cells from PBMCs, cultured in vitro. The receptors were sampled from a human donor in good health.

This clone has a single count. V usage is TRBV5-1 and J usage is TRBJ2-6; D unresolved. This CDR3 comprises 16 residues. Germline CDR1 SGHRS, CDR2 YFSETQ. Trimming took off 4 bases at V and 0 bases at J, with 11 bases between the two ends. In DNA, the CDR3 is TGCGCCAGCAGCATGGACGGAAACTCTGGGGCCAACGTCCTGACTTTC. Its protein is CASSMDGNSGANVLTF.

The J gene is TRBJ2-1, the V gene TRBV5-1; 12 positions match TRBD1. CDR1 SGHRS and CDR2 YFSETQ come from the germline V gene. J lost 7 bases, V lost 4 bases, and 6 bases had no gene match. CDR3 length: 15 amino acids. CDR3 DNA sequence: TGCGCCAGCAGCGACCGGGACAGGGGGCGGAATGAGCAGTTCTTC. Its translation is CASSDRDRGRNEQFF.

The chain has TRBV2 and TRBJ1-1; 9 nucleotides align to TRBD1. V lost 8 bases and J lost 10; bases outside the gene matches: 14. Germline CDR1 and CDR2: SNHLY and FYNNEI. The length of the CDR3 is 14 residues. The CDR3 coding sequence is TGTGCCAGCGGAAACAGAGCGGACAGGGGTGTAGCTTTCTTT. This translates into CASGNRADRGVAFF. The variable domain in full, with the rest retrieved from reference TRBV2 and TRBJ1-1, is EPEVTQTPSHQVTQMGQEVILRCVPISNHLYFYWYRQILGQKVEFLVSFYNNEISEKSEIFDDQFSVERPDGSNFTLKIRSTKLEDSAMYFCASGNRADRGVAFFGQGTRLTVV.

The CDR3: CASSSRVANEQFF. The CDR3 nucleotides are TGTGCCAGCAGCTCCAGGGTTGCAAATGAGCAGTTCTTC. The chain has TRBV7-9 and TRBJ2-1; the D gene is possibly TRBD1 (5 bases). CDR3 length equals 13 residues. V was pared by 4 bases and J by 7 bases, with 11 bases between. CDR1 is SEHNR, CDR2 FQNEAQ, per germline (reference sequence). The full variable domain, completed using reference TRBV7-9 and TRBJ2-1, is DTGVSQNPRHKITKRGQNVTFRCDPISEHNRLYWYRQTLGQGPEFLTYFQNEAQLEKSRLLSDRFSAERPKGSFSTLEIQRTEQGDSAMYLCASSSRVANEQFFGPGTRLTVL.

The rearrangement uses TRBV28 and TRBJ1-2; possibly TRBD1 for D (6 bases). Germline loops: CDR1 MDHEN, CDR2 SYDVKM. V dropped 3 bases and J dropped 2 bases, with 19 bases sitting between them. This CDR3 comprises 17 residues. The CDR3 loop reads CASSLNRLGARNYGYTF. In DNA, the CDR3 is TGTGCCAGCAGTTTGAATCGATTGGGGGCTCGAAACTATGGCTACACCTTC.

This clone has a handful of counts. The rearrangement uses TRBV5-4 and TRBJ2-3; 9 nucleotides match TRBD2. The junction had 2 bases not matched to a gene; V was cut back by 3 bases and J by 0 bases. The germline V gene has CDR1 SGHNT and CDR2 YYREEE (reference sequence). The CDR3 is 15 residues long. The CDR3 is CASSSTSGSTDTQYF. The CDR3, as DNA: TGTGCCAGCAGCTCGACTAGCGGTAGCACAGATACGCAGTATTTT. The whole variable domain, filled in from reference TRBV5-4 and TRBJ2-3, reads ETGVTQSPTHLIKTRGQQVTLRCSSQSGHNTVSWYQQALGQGPQFIFQYYREEENGRGNFPPRFSGLQFPNYSSELNVNALELDDSALYLCASSSTSGSTDTQYFGPGTRLTVL.

The CDR3 sequence: CASSPPHRGQGYGYTF. The CDR3 DNA reads TGTGCCAGCTCACCCCCCCACAGGGGCCAGGGCTATGGCTACACCTTC. J is TRBJ1-2 and V is TRBV18; 7 bases are a match to TRBD1. The CDR3 is made up of 16 amino acids. V dropped 3 bases and J dropped 4; count of bases not matched to a gene: 11. Germline V gives CDR1 KGHSH, CDR2 LQKENI.

V usage is TRBV7-3 and J usage is TRBJ2-5; a possible D gene is TRBD2 (5 bases). Per the germline V gene, CDR1 is SGHTA and CDR2 is FQGTGA. With 1 base removed from V and 5 bases from J, the gap between germline ends came to 8 bases. This CDR3 comprises 13 residues. As DNA, the CDR3 is TGTGCCAGCAGCTTAAATGGCGGGGAGACCCAGTACTTC. This translates into CASSLNGGETQYF.

The gene calls are TRBV3-1 (or the pseudogene TRBV3-2) and TRBJ2-3; 8 bases are a match to TRBD2. The trim removed 1 base at V and 1 base at J, leaving 4 bases unmatched. The CDR3 covers 16 residues. The germline V gene has CDR1 LGHDT and CDR2 YNNKEL (reference sequence). CDR3: CASSQASGWGTDTQYF. Written as DNA, the CDR3 is TGTGCCAGCAGCCAAGCTAGCGGGTGGGGCACAGATACGCAGTATTTT.